What follows is one TCR beta chain and its context. The antigen is unknown. The V end lost 0 bases, the J end lost 10 bases, and 14 bases lay between the germline ends. This CDR3 spans 14 amino acids. Germline loops: CDR1 MNHNS, CDR2 SASEGT. The data originate from a study of CD8 T cells in ankylosing spondylitis. Overall study findings and caveats: Within peripheral blood, clones linked to disease were CD8+ and relatively rare. Reportedly, matched ankylosing spondylitis synovial fluid was significantly enriched for disease-linked clones. Reports of some motif variants in reactive arthritis synovial fluid and blood predate this one. In ankylosing spondylitis blood, a motif of roughly eight highly homologous TCR beta variants appeared characteristic.

TCRdb ran MiXCR on the 5' RACE reads and lists one entry per CDR3 protein. Here the sample spans approximately 140,000 distinct CDR3 sequences, 40% to 50% being singletons. This TCR was sampled from a male donor with ankylosing spondylitis. Sequences were obtained from synovial fluid, either unsorted or a sorted T cell fraction (not recorded which). The chain has TRBV6-1 and TRBJ2-3, with TRBD2 as a possible D gene (5 bases). The CDR3 nucleotides are TGTGCCAGCAGTGAAGCGGGATCTAGCCTCCCGCAGTATTTT. Translated: CASSEAGSSLPQYF.